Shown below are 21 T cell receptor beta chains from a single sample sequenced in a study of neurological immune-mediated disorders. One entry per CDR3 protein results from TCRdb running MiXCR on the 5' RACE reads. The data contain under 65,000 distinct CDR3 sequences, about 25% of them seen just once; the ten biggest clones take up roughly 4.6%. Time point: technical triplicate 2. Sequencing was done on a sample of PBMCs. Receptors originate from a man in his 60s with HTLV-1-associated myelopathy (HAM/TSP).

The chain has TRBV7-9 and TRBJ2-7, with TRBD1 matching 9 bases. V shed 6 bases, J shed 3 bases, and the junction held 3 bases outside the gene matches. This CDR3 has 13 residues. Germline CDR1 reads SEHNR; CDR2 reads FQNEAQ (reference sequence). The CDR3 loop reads CASRPDRGYEQYF. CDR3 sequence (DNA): TGTGCCAGCAGGCCGGACAGGGGCTACGAGCAGTACTTC.

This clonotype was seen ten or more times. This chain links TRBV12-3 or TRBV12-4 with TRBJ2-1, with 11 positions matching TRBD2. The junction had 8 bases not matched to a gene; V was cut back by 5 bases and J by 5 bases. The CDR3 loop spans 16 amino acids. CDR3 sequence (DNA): TGTGCCAGCAGTCTAGGAGGGACTAGCGGCCACAATGAGCAGTTCTTC. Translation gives CASSLGGTSGHNEQFF.

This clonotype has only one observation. This CDR3 reads CAISERPYEQYF. As DNA, the CDR3 is TGTGCCATCAGTGAACGGCCCTACGAGCAGTACTTC. The rearrangement uses TRBV10-3 and TRBJ2-7; D remains ambiguous. The germline gives CDR1 ENHRY, CDR2 SYGVKD. V lost 3 bases and J 2 bases, leaving 5 bases between the germline ends. The CDR3 is 12 amino acids.

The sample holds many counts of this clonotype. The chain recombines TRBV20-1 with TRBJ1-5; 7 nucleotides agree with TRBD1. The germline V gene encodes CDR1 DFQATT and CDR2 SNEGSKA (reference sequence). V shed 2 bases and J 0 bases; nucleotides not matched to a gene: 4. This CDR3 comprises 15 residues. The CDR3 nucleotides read TGCAGTGCTAGAAAGGGACAGAGTAGCAATCAGCCCCAGCATTTT. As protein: CSARKGQSSNQPQHF.

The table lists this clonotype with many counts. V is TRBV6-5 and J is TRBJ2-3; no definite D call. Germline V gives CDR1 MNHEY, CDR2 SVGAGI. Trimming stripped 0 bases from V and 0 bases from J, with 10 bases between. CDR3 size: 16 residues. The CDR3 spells CASSYSWGFSTDTQYF. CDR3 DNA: TGTGCCAGCAGTTACTCATGGGGATTTAGCACAGATACGCAGTATTTT.

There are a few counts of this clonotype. CDR3 residues: CAITQGQGNTEAFF. The DNA for the CDR3 is TGTGCCATCACACAGGGACAGGGGAACACTGAAGCTTTCTTT. This sequence joins TRBV10-3 and TRBJ1-1; 9 nucleotides match TRBD1. Per germline, CDR1 ENHRY and CDR2 SYGVKD. Trimming at V came to 7 bases and at J to 1 base, leaving 4 bases not matched to a gene. CDR3 size: 14 residues.

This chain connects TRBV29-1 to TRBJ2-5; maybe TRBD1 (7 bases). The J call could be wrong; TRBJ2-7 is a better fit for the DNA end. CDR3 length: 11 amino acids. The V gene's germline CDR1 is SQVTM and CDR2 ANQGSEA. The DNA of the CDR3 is TGCAGCGGCGGGACAGCCTACGAGCAGTACTTC. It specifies CSGGTAYEQYF.

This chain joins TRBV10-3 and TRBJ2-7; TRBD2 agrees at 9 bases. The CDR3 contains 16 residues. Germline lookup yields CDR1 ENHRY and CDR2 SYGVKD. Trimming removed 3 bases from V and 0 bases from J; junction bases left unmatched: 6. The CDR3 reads CAISDSLAGSSYEQYF. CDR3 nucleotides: TGTGCCATCAGTGATTCACTAGCGGGCAGCTCCTACGAGCAGTACTTC.

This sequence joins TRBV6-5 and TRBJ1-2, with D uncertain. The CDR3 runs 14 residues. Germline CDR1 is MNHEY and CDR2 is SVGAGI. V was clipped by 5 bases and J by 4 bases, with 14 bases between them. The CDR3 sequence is CASSDGVPSYGYTF. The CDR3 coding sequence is TGTGCCAGCAGTGACGGGGTCCCGTCCTATGGCTACACCTTC.

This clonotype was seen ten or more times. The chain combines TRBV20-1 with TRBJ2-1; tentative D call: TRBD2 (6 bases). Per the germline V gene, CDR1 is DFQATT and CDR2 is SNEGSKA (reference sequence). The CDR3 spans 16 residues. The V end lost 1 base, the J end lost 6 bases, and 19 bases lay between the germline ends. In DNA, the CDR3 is TGCAGTGCTAGAGGGTGGGGGACTCCGTTTCCCAATGAGCAGTTCTTC. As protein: CSARGWGTPFPNEQFF.

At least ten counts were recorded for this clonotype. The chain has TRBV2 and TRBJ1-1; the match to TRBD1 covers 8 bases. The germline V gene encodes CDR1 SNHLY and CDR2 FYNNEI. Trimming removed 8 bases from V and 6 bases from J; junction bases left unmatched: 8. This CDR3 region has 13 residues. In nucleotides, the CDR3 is TGTGCCAGCGGTGGACAGGGCGCCGCTGAAGCTTTCTTT. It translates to CASGGQGAAEAFF.

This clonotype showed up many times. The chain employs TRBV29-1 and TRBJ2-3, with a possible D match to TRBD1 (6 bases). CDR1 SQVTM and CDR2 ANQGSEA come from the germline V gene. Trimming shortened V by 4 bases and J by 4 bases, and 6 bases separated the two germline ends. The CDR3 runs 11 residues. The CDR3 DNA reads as TGCAGCGTTGCAGGGGCAGATACGCAGTATTTT. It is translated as CSVAGADTQYF.

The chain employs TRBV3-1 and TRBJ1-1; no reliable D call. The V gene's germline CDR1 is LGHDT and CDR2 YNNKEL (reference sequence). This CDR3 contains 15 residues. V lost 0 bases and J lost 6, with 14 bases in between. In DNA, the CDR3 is TGTGCCAGCAGCCAAGATCTCCGGCGGCCTCCTGAAGCTTTCTTT. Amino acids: CASSQDLRRPPEAFF.

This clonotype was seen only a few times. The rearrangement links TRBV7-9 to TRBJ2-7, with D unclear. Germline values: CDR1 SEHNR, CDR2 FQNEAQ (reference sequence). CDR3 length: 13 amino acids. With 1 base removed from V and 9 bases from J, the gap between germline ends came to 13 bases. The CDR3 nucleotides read TGTGCCAGCAGCTTAGGGGGTCATCTGAGGCAGTACTTC. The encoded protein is CASSLGGHLRQYF.

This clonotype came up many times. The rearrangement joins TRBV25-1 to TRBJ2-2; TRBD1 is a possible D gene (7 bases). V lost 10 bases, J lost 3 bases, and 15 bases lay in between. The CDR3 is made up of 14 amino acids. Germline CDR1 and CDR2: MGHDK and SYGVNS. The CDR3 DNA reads TGTGCCATCCGGGGGCAGGGGGACACCGGGGAGCTGTTTTTT. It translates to CAIRGQGDTGELFF.

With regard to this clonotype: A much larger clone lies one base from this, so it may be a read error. In DNA form, the CDR3 reads TGTGCCAGTTCTGGGACCTCTGAGGCCAACGTCCTGACTTTC. The encoded protein is CASSGTSEANVLTF. J is TRBJ2-6 and V is TRBV28, with D possibly being TRBD1 or TRBD2 (5 bases each). Germline values: CDR1 MDHEN, CDR2 SYDVKM. CDR3 size: 14 residues.

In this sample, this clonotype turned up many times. CDR3 nucleotides: TGTGCCAGCAGCTTTTCAGACAAACAAGCTTTCTTT. Residues: CASSFSDKQAFF. The chain carries TRBV11-2 and TRBJ1-1; D is undetermined. CDR3 length: 12 amino acids. Germline V gene data show CDR1 as SGHAT and CDR2 as FQNNGV. The ends were cut back, 3 bases at V and 9 bases at J, with 11 bases in the middle. Full variable domain (rest looked up from reference TRBV11-2 and TRBJ1-1): EAGVAQSPRYKIIEKRQSVAFWCNPISGHATLYWYQQILGQGPKLLIQFQNNGVVDDSQLPKDRFSAERLKGVDSTLKIQPAKLEDSAVYLCASSFSDKQAFFGQGTRLTVV.

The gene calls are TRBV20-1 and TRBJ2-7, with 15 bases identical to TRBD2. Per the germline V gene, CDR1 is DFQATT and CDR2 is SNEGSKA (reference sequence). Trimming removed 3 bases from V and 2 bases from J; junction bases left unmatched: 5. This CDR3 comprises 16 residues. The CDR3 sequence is CSASGTSGRSTYEQYF. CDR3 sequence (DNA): TGCAGTGCTAGTGGGACTAGCGGGAGGTCTACCTACGAGCAGTACTTC.

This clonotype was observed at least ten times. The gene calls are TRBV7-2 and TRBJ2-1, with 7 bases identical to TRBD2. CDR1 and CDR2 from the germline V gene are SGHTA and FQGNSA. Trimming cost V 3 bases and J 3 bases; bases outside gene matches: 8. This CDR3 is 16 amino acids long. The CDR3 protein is CASSLAPGTNYNEQFF. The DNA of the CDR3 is TGTGCCAGCAGCTTGGCGCCGGGGACTAACTACAATGAGCAGTTCTTC.

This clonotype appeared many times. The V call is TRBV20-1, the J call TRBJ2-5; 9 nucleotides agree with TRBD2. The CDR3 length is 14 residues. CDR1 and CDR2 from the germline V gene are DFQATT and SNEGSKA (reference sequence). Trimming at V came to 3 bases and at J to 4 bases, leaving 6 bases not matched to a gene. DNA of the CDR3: TGCAGTGCTAGTCGCGGGAGGGGATCAGAGACCCAGTACTTC. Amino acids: CSASRGRGSETQYF.

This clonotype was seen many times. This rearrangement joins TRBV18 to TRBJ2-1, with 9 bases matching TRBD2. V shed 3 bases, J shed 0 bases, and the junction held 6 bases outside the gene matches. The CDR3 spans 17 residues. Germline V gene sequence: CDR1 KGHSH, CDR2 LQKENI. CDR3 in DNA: TGTGCCAGCTCACCCAATAGCGGGAGATTCTCCTACAATGAGCAGTTCTTC. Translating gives CASSPNSGRFSYNEQFF.